This entry concerns a single T cell receptor beta chain. The CDR3 sequence is 15 residues long. J gave up 0 bases and V 6 bases, and 8 bases lay outside the gene matches. Germline CDR1 and CDR2: DFQATT and SNEGSKA (reference sequence). TCRdb ran MiXCR on the 5' RACE reads and lists one entry per CDR3 protein. The sample holds some 760,000 distinct CDR3 sequences, about 20% seen once. This entry comes from a study of identical twins. The same data also went into a second study, on T cells expressing NK-cell markers. That source notes: Most of the eight sequenced donors were HCMV-seropositive; one was seronegative.

The sequenced sample was PBMCs. This clonotype was sampled from a woman aged 18-35 years in good health. This chain uses TRBV20-1 with TRBJ2-1, with 7 bases fitting TRBD2. The CDR3 sequence: CSADSGDSSYNEQFF. DNA for the CDR3: TGCAGTGCCGACAGCGGGGATAGCTCCTACAATGAGCAGTTCTTC.